The sequence of this TCR beta chain was determined in a study of technical replicates of blood from a handful of donors. The CDR3 spans 15 residues. The junction had 6 bases not matched to a gene; V was cut back by 2 bases and J by 6 bases. Germline V lookup: CDR1 SGHTA, CDR2 FQGTGA. TCRdb's copy holds only in-frame clones and misses some; the assay was immunoSEQ multiplex PCR. The table lists approximately 29,000 clones, approximately 90% of them singletons. The specimen was PBMCs. The clonotype originates from a human donor in good health. Some clones in this sample may be carry-over from other donors' samples. The chain has TRBV7-3 and TRBJ2-3, with TRBD2 matching over 9 bases. CDR3 coding DNA: TGTGCCAGCAGCTTATCCGGGACTAGCTTGGATACGCAGTATTTT. Translated, it gives CASSLSGTSLDTQYF.